This is a list of T cell receptor beta chains from one sample in a study of CD8 T cells in ankylosing spondylitis. TCRdb called the 5' RACE reads again in MiXCR, with one record for every CDR3 protein. The sample lists 400,000 or so distinct CDR3 sequences; 26% were seen once. Sequencing used blood, either unsorted or a sorted T cell fraction (not recorded which). Source of these receptors: a male donor with ankylosing spondylitis. Each CDR3 is given with its conserved first and last residue. The D gene is left open where the match is weak.

D gene	V gene	J gene	CDR3 protein
TRBD2	TRBV20-1	TRBJ2-3	CSAPAGGRSRDTQYF
TRBD1	TRBV20-1	TRBJ2-3	CSAKTGDGTDTQYF
NA	TRBV3-1	TRBJ1-6	CASSRGGDSPLHF
NA	TRBV7-9	TRBJ2-3	CASSLAYIEVVDTQYF
TRBD1	TRBV20-1	TRBJ2-1	CSASRTGYNEQFF
TRBD1	TRBV19	TRBJ2-4	CASSATGAGAKNIQYF
NA	TRBV5-1	TRBJ1-3	CASSPRALPHTIYF
NA	TRBV20-1	TRBJ1-4	CSARTVNEKLFF
TRBD1	TRBV5-1	TRBJ2-5	CASSLGQDFQETQYF
NA	TRBV11-2	TRBJ2-5	CASSYFTSSQETQYF
NA	TRBV20-1	TRBJ2-3	CSASPTGRTDTQYF
TRBD1	TRBV18	TRBJ2-7	CASSPRGVQGVTEQYF
NA	TRBV5-1	TRBJ1-5	CASSFDGGNQPQHF
TRBD2	TRBV24-1	TRBJ2-1	CATSGGTSAYNEQFF
NA	TRBV30	TRBJ1-1	CAWSVGTFGLTPNTEAFF
TRBD1	TRBV10-2	TRBJ2-1	CASRTGPDEQFF
TRBD2	TRBV3-1	TRBJ2-3	CASSQHSGLSGTDTQYF
NA	TRBV10-3	TRBJ1-5	CASSRDGRVNWPQHF
NA	TRBV11-2	TRBJ2-3	CASSQFGGGSTDTQYF
NA	TRBV29-1	TRBJ2-1	CSVGPSSYNEQFF
TRBD1	TRBV18	TRBJ2-7	CASSPATGGSYEQYF
NA	TRBV3-1	TRBJ2-5	CASSTRRQETQYF
NA	TRBV28	TRBJ1-2	CASSPEGREVYGYTF
TRBD2	TRBV5-1	TRBJ2-2	CASSFLTSGNTGELFF
TRBD1	TRBV6-1	TRBJ2-2	CASSPPGQGEEELFF
NA	TRBV9	TRBJ2-2	CASSVGPGELFF
TRBD1	TRBV20-1	TRBJ2-5	CSAKKGAGETQYF
NA	TRBV20-1	TRBJ2-1	CSAGVAGPNEQFF